The 5 T cell receptor beta chains below come from one sample, sequenced in a study of blood T cell repertoires in COVID-19. The protocol was immunoSEQ multiplex PCR, while the TCRdb copy is restricted to in-frame clones and leaves out a portion. The table has 500,000 to 600,000 clones, approximately 88% seen once. The material sequenced was peripheral blood. These receptors all stem from a woman aged 45-59 years with COVID-19, enrolled during active disease.

This clone was observed a handful of times. V usage is TRBV21-1 and J usage is TRBJ1-5. TRBV21-1 is deemed a pseudogene. The CDR3 has 18 residues. In DNA, the CDR3 is TGTGCCAGCAGCAAAAAGTCGGGGTTCCATGGTAGCAATCAGCCCCAGCATTTT. Protein sequence: CASSKKSGFHGSNQPQHF.

The J gene is TRBJ1-1, the V gene TRBV6-5; D possibly corresponds to TRBD1 (6 bases). Germline V gives CDR1 MNHEY, CDR2 SVGAGI. The V end lost 7 bases, the J end lost 8 bases, and 14 bases lay between the germline ends. The CDR3 extends over 12 amino acids. The CDR3 region is CASTQEGGEAFF. The CDR3 DNA is TGTGCCAGCACCCAAGAGGGGGGGGAAGCTTTCTTT.

The chain couples TRBV3-1 (or the pseudogene TRBV3-2) to TRBJ2-3, with D possibly being TRBD2 (5 bases). This CDR3 has 15 amino acids. The germline gives CDR1 LGHDT, CDR2 YNNKEL (reference sequence). Trimming took off 1 base at V and 6 bases at J, with 14 bases between the two ends. This CDR3 reads CASSQVGEGPDTQYF. CDR3 DNA: TGTGCCAGCAGCCAAGTGGGAGAGGGCCCGGATACGCAGTATTTT.

The table lists this clone with a count of one. The chain employs TRBV5-6 and TRBJ2-5, with D possibly being TRBD2 (5 bases). The CDR3 loop spans 14 amino acids. Per germline, CDR1 SGHDT and CDR2 YYEEEE. Trimming pared 0 bases from V and 5 bases from J, leaving 11 bases between. The CDR3 here is CASSLAGSTETQYF. The CDR3, as DNA: TGTGCCAGCAGCTTGGCGGGGTCTACTGAGACCCAGTACTTC.

V gene TRBV5-3 combines with J gene TRBJ2-1; D perhaps matches TRBD2 (5 bases). TRBV5-3 is an ORF for which the function is uncertain. The length of the CDR3 is 14 residues. V lost 1 base to trimming and J lost 7 bases, with 12 bases between them. The CDR3 DNA sequence: TGTGCCAGAAGCTTGATCTCACGGGGAAATGAGCAGTTCTTC. This codes for CARSLISRGNEQFF.